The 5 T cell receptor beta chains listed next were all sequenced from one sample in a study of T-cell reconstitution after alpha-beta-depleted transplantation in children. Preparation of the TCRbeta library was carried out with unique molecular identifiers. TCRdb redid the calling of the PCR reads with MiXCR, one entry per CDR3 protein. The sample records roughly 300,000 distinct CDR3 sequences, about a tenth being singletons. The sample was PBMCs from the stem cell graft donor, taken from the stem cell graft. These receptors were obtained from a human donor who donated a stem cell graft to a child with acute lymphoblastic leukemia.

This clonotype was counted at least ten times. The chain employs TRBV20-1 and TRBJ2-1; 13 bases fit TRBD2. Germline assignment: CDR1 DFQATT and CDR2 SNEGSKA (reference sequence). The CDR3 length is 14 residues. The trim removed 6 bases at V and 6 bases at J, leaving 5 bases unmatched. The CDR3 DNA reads TGCAGTGCCGCGGGACTAGCGGGAACCAATGAGCAGTTCTTC. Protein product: CSAAGLAGTNEQFF.

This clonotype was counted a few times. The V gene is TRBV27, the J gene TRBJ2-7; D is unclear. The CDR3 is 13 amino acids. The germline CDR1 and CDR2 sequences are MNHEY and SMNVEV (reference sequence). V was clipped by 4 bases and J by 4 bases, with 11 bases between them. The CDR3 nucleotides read TGTGCCAGCAGTTCTCGCACGGTGTACGAGCAGTACTTC. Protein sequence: CASSSRTVYEQYF.

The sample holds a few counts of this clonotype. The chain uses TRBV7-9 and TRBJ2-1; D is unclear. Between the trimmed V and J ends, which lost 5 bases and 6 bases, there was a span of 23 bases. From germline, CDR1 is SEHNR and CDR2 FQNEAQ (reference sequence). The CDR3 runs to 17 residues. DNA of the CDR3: TGTGCCAGCAGCCCCAGCGTCGACCCCGATTGGTCCAATGAGCAGTTCTTC. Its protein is CASSPSVDPDWSNEQFF. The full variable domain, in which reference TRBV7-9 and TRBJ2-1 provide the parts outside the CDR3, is DTGVSQNPRHKITKRGQNVTFRCDPISEHNRLYWYRQTLGQGPEFLTYFQNEAQLEKSRLLSDRFSAERPKGSFSTLEIQRTEQGDSAMYLCASSPSVDPDWSNEQFFGPGTRLTVL.

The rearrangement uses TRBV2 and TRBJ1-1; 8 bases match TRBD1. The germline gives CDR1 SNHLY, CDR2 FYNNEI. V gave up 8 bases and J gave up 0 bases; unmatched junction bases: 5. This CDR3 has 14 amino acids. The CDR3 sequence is CASGGTGVNTEAFF. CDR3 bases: TGTGCCAGCGGGGGGACAGGAGTGAACACTGAAGCTTTCTTT. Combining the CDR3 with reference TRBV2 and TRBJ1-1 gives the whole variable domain EPEVTQTPSHQVTQMGQEVILRCVPISNHLYFYWYRQILGQKVEFLVSFYNNEISEKSEIFDDQFSVERPDGSNFTLKIRSTKLEDSAMYFCASGGTGVNTEAFFGQGTRLTVV.

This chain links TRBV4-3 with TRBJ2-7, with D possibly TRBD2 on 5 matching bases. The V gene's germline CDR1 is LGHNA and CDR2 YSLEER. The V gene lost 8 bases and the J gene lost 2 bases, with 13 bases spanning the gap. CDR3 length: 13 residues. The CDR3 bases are TGCGCCAGCTCACTGGAGCGGCCCTACGAGCAGTACTTC. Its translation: CASSLERPYEQYF.